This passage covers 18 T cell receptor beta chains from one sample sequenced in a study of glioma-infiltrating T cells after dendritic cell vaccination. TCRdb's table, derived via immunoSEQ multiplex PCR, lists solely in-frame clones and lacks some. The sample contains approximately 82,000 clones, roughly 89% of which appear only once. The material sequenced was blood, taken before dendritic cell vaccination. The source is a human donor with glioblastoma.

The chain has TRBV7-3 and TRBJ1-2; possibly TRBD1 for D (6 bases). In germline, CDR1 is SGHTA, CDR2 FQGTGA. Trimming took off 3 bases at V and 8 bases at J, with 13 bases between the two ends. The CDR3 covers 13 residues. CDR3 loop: CASSFPGGVGYTF. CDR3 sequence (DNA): TGTGCCAGCAGCTTCCCGGGGGGCGTCGGCTACACCTTC. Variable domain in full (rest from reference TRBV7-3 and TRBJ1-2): GAGVSQTPSNKVTEKGKYVELRCDPISGHTALYWYRQSLGQGPEFLIYFQGTGAADDSGLPNDRFFAVRPEGSVSTLKIQRTERGDSAVYLCASSFPGGVGYTFGSGTRLTVV.

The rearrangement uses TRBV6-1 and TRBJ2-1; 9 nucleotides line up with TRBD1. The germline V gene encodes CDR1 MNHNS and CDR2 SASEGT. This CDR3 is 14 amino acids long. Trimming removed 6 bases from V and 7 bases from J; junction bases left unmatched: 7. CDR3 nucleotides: TGTGCCAGCAGACCGGGACAGGGTATGAATGAGCAGTTCTTC. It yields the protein CASRPGQGMNEQFF.

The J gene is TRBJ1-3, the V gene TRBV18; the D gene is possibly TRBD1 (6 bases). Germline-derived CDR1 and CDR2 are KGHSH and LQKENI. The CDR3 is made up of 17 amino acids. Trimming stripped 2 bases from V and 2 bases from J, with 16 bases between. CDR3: CASSPNRGAGAGNTIYF. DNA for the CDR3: TGTGCCAGCTCACCAAATCGGGGGGCAGGTGCTGGAAACACCATATATTTT.

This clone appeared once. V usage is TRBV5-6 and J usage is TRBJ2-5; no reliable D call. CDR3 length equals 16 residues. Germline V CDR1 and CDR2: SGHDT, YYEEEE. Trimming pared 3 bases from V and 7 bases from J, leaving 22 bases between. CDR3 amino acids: CASSSTRPSRPGTQYF. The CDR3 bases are TGTGCCAGCAGCTCGACCCGGCCGTCCCGCCCGGGGACCCAGTACTTC.

The CDR3 bases are TGTGCCAGCAGCGTAGATCTAGGACAGAATCTCTCTGGAAACACCATATATTTT. This gives the protein CASSVDLGQNLSGNTIYF. The chain links TRBV9 to TRBJ1-3; perhaps TRBD1 as D (6 bases). Trimming took off 0 bases at V and 0 bases at J, with 16 bases between the two ends. The germline gives CDR1 SGDLS, CDR2 YYNGEE. The CDR3 loop spans 18 amino acids. The variable domain in full, completed from reference TRBV9 and TRBJ1-3, reads DSGVTQTPKHLITATGQRVTLRCSPRSGDLSVYWYQQSLDQGLQFLIQYYNGEERAKGNILERFSAQQFPDLHSELNLSSLELGDSALYFCASSVDLGQNLSGNTIYFGEGSWLTVV.

The CDR3 protein is CASTRGANTEAFF. As DNA, the CDR3 is TGTGCCAGCACACGGGGGGCGAACACTGAAGCTTTCTTT. V gene TRBV2 combines with J gene TRBJ1-1, with D perhaps matching TRBD1 (6 bases). Germline V gene data show CDR1 as SNHLY and CDR2 as FYNNEI. The V end was cut by 7 bases, the J end by 1 base, with 10 bases between. This CDR3 has 13 amino acids.

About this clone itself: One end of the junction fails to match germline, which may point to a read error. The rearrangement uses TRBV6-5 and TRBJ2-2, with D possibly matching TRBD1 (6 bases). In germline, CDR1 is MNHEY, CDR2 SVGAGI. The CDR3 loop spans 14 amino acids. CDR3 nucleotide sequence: TGTGCCAGCAGAGACAGGTCGAAAACCGGGGAGCTGTTTTTT. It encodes CASRDRSKTGELFF.

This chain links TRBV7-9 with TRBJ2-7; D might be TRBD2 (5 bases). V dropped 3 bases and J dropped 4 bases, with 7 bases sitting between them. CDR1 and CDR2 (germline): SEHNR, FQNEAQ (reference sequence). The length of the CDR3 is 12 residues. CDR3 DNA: TGTGCCAGCAGCTTGTCGGGGTACGAGCAGTACTTC. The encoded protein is CASSLSGYEQYF.

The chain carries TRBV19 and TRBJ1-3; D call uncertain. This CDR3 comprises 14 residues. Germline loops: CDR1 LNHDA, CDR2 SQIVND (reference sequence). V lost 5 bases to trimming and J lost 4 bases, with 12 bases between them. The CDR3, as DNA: TGTGCCAGTAGTGCCGGACTGCCCGGAAACACCATATATTTT. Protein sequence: CASSAGLPGNTIYF.

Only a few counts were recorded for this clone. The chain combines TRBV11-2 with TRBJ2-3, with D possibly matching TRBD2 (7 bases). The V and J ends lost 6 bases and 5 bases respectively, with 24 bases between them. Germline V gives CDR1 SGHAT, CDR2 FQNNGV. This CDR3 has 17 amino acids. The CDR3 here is CASRTWGRGARLDTQYF. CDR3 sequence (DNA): TGTGCCAGCAGGACCTGGGGCCGGGGGGCCCGGTTAGATACGCAGTATTTT.

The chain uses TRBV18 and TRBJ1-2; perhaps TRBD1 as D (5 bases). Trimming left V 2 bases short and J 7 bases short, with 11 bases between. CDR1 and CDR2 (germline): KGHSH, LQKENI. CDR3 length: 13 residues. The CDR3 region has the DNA TGTGCCAGCTCACCAAGTTCGGGGGTTGGCTACACCTTC. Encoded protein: CASSPSSGVGYTF.

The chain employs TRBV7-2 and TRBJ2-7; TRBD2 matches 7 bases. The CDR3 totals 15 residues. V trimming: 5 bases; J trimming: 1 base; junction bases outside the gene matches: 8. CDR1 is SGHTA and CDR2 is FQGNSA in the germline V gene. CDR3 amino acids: CASSSFAGGSYEQYF. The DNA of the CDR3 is TGTGCCAGCAGCAGCTTCGCCGGGGGGTCCTACGAGCAGTACTTC.

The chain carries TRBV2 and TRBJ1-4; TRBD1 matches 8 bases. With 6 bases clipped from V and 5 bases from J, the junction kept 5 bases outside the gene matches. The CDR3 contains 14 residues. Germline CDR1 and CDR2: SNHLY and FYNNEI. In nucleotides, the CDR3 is TGTGCCAGCAGGATGGGACAGGAGAATGAAAAACTGTTTTTT. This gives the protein CASRMGQENEKLFF.

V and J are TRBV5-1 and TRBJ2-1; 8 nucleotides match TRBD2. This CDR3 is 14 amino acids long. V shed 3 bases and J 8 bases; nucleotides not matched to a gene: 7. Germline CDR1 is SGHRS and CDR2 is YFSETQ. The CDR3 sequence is CASSSNSGNDEQFF. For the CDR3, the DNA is TGCGCCAGCAGCTCGAATAGCGGGAACGATGAGCAGTTCTTC.

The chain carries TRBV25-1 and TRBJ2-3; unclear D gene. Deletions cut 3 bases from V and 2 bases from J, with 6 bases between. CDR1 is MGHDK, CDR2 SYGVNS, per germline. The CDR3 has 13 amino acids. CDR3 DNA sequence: TGTGCCAGCAGTGACCAGGACACAGATACGCAGTATTTT. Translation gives CASSDQDTDTQYF.

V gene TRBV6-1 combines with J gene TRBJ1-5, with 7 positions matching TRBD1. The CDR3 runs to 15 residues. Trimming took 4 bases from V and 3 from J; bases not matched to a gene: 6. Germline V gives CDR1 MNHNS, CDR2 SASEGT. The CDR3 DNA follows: TGTGCCAGCAGTGGGGACAGCGGCCTCAATCAGCCCCAGCATTTT. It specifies CASSGDSGLNQPQHF.

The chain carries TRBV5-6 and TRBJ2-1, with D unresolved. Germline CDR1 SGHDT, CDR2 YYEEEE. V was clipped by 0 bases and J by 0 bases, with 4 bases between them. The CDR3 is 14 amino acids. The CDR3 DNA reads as TGTGCCAGCAGCTTGGTCAGCTCCTACAATGAGCAGTTCTTC. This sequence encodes CASSLVSSYNEQFF.

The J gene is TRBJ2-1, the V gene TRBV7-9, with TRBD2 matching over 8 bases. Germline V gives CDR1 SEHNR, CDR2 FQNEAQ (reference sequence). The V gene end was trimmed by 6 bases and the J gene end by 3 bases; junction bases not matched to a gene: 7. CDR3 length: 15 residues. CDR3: CASRRAGENYNEQFF. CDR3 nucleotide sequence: TGTGCCAGCAGGAGAGCGGGAGAAAACTACAATGAGCAGTTCTTC. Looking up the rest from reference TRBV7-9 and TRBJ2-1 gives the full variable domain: DTGVSQNPRHKITKRGQNVTFRCDPISEHNRLYWYRQTLGQGPEFLTYFQNEAQLEKSRLLSDRFSAERPKGSFSTLEIQRTEQGDSAMYLCASRRAGENYNEQFFGPGTRLTVL.